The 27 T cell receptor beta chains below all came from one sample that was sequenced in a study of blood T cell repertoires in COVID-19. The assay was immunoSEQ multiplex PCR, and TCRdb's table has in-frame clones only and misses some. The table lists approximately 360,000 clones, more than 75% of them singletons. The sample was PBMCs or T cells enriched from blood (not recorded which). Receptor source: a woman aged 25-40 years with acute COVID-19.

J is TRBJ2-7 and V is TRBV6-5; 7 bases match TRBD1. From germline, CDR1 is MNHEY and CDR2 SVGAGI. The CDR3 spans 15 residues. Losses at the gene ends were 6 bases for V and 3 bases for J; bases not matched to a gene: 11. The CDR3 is CASSYSRTGFYEQYF. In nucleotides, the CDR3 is TGTGCCAGCAGCTATTCTCGGACAGGATTCTACGAGCAGTACTTC.

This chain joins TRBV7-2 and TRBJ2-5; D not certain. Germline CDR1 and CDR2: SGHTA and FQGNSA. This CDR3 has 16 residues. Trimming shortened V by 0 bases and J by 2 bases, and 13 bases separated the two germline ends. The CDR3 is CASSLAAAPWQETQYF. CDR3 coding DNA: TGTGCCAGCAGCTTAGCGGCGGCCCCATGGCAAGAGACCCAGTACTTC. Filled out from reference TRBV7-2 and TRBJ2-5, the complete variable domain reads GAGVSQSPSNKVTEKGKDVELRCDPISGHTALYWYRQSLGQGLEFLIYFQGNSAPDKSGLPSDRFSAERTGGSVSTLTIQRTQQEDSAVYLCASSLAAAPWQETQYFGPGTRLLVL.

The CDR3 region has the DNA TGTGCCAGCAGCTCGGGACTAGCGGGGGGTGATCGGTTCTTC. It is translated as CASSSGLAGGDRFF. The chain couples TRBV9 to TRBJ2-1, with TRBD2 identical over 15 bases. This CDR3 is built from 14 residues. V was clipped by 4 bases and J by 15 bases; unmatched bases: 8. CDR1 is SGDLS and CDR2 is YYNGEE in the germline V gene.

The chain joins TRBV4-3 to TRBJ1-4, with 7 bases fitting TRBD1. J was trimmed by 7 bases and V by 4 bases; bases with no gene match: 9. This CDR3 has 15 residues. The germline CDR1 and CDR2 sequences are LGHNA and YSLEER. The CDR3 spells CASSPGETGREKLFF. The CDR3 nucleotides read TGCGCCAGCAGCCCGGGGGAGACAGGGCGTGAAAAACTGTTTTTT.

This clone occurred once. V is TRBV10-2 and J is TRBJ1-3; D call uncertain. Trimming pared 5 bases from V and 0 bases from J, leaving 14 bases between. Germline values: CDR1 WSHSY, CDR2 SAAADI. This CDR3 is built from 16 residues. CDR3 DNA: TGCGCCAGCAGTCCAACAACAGAGATCTCTGGAAACACCATATATTTT. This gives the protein CASSPTTEISGNTIYF.

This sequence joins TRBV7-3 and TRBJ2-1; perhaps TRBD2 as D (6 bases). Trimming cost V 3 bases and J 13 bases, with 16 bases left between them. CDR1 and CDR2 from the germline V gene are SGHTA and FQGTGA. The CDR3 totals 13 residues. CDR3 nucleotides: TGTGCCAGCAGCTTCGGGAGCCCGACATTTCAGTTCTTC. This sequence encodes CASSFGSPTFQFF.

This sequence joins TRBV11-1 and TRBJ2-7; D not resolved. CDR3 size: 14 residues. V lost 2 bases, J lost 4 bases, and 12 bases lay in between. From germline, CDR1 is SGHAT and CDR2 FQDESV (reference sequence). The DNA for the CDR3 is TGTGCCAGCAGCTTATCCAACAACCAATACGAGCAGTACTTC. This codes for CASSLSNNQYEQYF. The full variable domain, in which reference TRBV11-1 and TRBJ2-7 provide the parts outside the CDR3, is EAEVAQSPRYKITEKSQAVAFWCDPISGHATLYWYRQILGQGPELLVQFQDESVVDDSQLPKDRFSAERLKGVDSTLKIQPAELGDSAMYLCASSLSNNQYEQYFGPGTRLTVT.

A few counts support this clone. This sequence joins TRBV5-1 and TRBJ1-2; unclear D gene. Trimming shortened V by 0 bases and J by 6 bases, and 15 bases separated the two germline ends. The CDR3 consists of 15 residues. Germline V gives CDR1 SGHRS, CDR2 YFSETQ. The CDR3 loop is CASSLGPSGNDGYTF. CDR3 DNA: TGCGCCAGCAGCTTGGGGCCGTCGGGGAATGATGGCTACACCTTC.

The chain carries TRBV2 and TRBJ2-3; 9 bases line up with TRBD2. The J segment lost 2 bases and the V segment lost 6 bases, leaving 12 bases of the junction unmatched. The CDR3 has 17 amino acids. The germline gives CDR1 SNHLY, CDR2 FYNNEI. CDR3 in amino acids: CASSQAGVAGDTDTQYF. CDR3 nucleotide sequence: TGTGCCAGCAGCCAAGCCGGGGTAGCGGGGGACACAGATACGCAGTATTTT.

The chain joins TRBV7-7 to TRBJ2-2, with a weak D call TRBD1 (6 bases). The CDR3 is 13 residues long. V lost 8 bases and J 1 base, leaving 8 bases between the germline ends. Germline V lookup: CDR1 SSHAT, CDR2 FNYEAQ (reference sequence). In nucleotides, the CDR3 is TGTGCCAGCCAACAGGGGAACACCGGGGAGCTGTTTTTT. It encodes CASQQGNTGELFF.

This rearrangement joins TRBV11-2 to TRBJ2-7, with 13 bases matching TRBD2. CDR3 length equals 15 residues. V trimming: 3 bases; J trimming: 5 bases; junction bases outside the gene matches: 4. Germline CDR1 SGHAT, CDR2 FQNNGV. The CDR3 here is CASSFSGLAGNEQYF. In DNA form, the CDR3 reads TGTGCCAGCAGCTTTTCGGGACTAGCGGGAAACGAGCAGTACTTC.

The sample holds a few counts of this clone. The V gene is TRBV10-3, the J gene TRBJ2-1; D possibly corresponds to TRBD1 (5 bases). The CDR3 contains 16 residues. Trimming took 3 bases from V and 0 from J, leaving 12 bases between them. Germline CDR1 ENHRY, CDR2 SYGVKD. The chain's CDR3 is CAISEFRASSYNEQFF. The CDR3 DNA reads TGTGCCATCAGTGAATTCAGGGCGAGCTCCTACAATGAGCAGTTCTTC.

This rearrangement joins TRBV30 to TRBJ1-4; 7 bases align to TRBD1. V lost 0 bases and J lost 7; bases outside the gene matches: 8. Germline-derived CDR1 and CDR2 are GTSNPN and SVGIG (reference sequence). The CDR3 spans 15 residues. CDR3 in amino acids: CAWSVGDSPFEKLFF. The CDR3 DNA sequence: TGTGCCTGGAGTGTTGGGGACAGCCCCTTTGAAAAACTGTTTTTT.

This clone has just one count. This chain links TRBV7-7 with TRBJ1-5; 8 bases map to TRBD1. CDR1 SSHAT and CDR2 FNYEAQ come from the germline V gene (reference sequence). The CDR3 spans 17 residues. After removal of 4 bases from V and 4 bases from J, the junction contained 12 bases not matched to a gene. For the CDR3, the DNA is TGTGCCAGCAGCTCCATGTCCTCGGGACAGGAGAATCAGCCCCAGCATTTT. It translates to CASSSMSSGQENQPQHF.

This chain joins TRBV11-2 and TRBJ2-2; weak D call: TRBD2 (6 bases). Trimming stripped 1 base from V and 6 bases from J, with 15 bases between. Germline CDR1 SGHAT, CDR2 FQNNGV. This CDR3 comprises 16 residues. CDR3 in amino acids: CASSLGLATWSGELFF. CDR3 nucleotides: TGTGCCAGCAGCTTAGGGCTAGCGACCTGGTCCGGGGAGCTGTTTTTT.

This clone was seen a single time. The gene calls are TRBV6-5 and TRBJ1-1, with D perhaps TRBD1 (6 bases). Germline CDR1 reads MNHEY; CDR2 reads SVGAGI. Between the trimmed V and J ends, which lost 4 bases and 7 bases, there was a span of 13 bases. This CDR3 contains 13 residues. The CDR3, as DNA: TGTGCCAGCAGTTTCCTGGGGGCGGTTGAAGCTTTCTTT. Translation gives CASSFLGAVEAFF.

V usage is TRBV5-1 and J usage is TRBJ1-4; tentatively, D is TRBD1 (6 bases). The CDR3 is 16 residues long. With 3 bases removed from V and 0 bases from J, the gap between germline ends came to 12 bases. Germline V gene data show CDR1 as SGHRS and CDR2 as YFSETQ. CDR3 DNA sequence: TGCGCCAGCAGCTCATCCGGGACAACAACTAATGAAAAACTGTTTTTT. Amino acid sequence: CASSSSGTTTNEKLFF.

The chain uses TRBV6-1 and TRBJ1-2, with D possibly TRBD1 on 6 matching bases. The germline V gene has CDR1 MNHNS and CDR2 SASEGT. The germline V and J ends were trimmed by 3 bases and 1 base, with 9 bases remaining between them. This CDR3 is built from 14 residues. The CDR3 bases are TGTGCCAGCAGTGAGGGGGCGCTTAACTATGGCTACACCTTC. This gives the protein CASSEGALNYGYTF.

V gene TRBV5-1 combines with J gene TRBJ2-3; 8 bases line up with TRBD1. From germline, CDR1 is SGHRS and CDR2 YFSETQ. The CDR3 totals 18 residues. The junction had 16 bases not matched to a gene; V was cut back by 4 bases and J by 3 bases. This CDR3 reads CASSPAGTGSRGTDTQYF. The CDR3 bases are TGCGCCAGCAGCCCCGCCGGGACAGGATCCCGTGGGACAGATACGCAGTATTTT.

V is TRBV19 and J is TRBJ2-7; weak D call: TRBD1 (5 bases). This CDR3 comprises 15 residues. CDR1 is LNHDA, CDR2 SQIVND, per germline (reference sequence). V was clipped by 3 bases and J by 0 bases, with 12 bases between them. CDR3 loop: CASSMDMLTSYEQYF. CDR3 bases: TGTGCCAGTAGTATGGACATGTTGACCTCCTACGAGCAGTACTTC.

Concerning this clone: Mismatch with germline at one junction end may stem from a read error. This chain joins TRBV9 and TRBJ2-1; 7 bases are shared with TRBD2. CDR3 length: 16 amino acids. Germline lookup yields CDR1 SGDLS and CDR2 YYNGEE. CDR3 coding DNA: TGTGCCAGCAGCGAGACACCGACTAGCTCCTCCAATGAGCAGTTCTTC. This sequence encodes CASSETPTSSSNEQFF. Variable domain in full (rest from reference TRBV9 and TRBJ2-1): DSGVTQTPKHLITATGQRVTLRCSPRSGDLSVYWYQQSLDQGLQFLIQYYNGEERAKGNILERFSAQQFPDLHSELNLSSLELGDSALYFCASSETPTSSSNEQFFGPGTRLTVL.

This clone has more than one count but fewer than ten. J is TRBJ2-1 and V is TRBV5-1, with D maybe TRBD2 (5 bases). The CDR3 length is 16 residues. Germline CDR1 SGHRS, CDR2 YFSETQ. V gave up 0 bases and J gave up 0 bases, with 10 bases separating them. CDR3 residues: CASSLVSGSSYNEQFF. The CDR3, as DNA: TGCGCCAGCAGCTTGGTGTCGGGGAGCTCCTACAATGAGCAGTTCTTC.

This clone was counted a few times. CDR3 loop: CASSQDAGGKQPQHF. The CDR3 DNA follows: TGTGCCAGCAGCCAAGATGCAGGGGGGAAACAGCCCCAGCATTTT. The J gene is TRBJ1-5, the V gene TRBV3-1 (or the pseudogene TRBV3-2), with 7 bases aligning to TRBD1. The CDR3 length is 15 residues. J lost 7 bases, V lost 0 bases, and 6 bases had no gene match. Germline lookup yields CDR1 LGHDT and CDR2 YNNKEL (reference sequence).

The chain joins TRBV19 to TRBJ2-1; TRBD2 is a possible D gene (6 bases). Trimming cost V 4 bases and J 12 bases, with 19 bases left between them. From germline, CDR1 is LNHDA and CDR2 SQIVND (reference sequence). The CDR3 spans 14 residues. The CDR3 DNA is TGTGCCAGTAGTACTAGCGCGGGGAAACTTGGGCAGTTCTTC. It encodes CASSTSAGKLGQFF.

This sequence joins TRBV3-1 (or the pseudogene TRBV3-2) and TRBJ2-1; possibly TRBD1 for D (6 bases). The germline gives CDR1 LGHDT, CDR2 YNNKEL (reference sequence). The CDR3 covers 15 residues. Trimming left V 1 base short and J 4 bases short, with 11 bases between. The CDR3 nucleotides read TGTGCCAGCAGCCAAGCGGTTCAGGGGTACAATGAGCAGTTCTTC. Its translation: CASSQAVQGYNEQFF.

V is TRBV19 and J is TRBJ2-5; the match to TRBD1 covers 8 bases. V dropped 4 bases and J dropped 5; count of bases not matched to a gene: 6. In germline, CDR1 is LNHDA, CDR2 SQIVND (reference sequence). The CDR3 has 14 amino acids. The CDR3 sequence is CASSKGQGRETQYF. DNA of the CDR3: TGTGCCAGTAGTAAAGGACAGGGAAGGGAGACCCAGTACTTC.

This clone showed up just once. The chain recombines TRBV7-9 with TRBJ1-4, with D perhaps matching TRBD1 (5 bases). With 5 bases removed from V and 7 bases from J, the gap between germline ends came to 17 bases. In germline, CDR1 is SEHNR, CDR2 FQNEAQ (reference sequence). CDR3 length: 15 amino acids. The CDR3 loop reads CASSTYGGLGEKLFF. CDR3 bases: TGTGCCAGCAGCACGTACGGGGGTTTGGGTGAAAAACTGTTTTTT.